Here is one T cell receptor beta chain with its context. Antigen: not known. The data derive from a study of radiation and T cells in renal cell carcinoma. Study conclusions and caveats: Compared with controls, irradiated tumors had more, larger dominant CDR3 motifs.

Germline loops: CDR1 GTSNPN, CDR2 SVGIG (reference sequence). The V and J ends lost 4 bases and 2 bases respectively, with 15 bases between them. CDR3 size: 14 residues. Only in-frame clones appear in the TCRdb table, and some are missing; sequencing was by immunoSEQ multiplex PCR. The sample has fewer than 10,000 clones, approximately 65% seen once; the top ten hold 40%. As to treatment: treatment-naive control, cytoreductive nephrectomy. Treatment-naive patients without radiation supplied the control tumors at nephrectomy. The tumor was a clear cell renal cell carcinoma. The chain recombines TRBV30 with TRBJ2-7, with no clear D. This specimen consisted of tumor tissue, obtained from a patient whose treatment was nephrectomy without radiotherapy. The receptor was derived from a woman aged 70-85 years with renal cell carcinoma. Here the CDR3 DNA reads TGTGCCTGGAATCAGGACGGATTCACCTACGAGCAGTACTTC. Translated, it gives CAWNQDGFTYEQYF.